This T cell receptor beta chain was captured in a study of T cell repertoires in aging, cancer and after chemotherapy. For the study at large: Paired samples before and after chemotherapy came from glioblastoma patients receiving temozolomide-based therapy.

In germline, CDR1 is SNHLY, CDR2 FYNNEI. This CDR3 is built from 15 residues. The V gene end was trimmed by 4 bases and the J gene end by 2 bases; junction bases not matched to a gene: 5. Multiplex touch-down PCR with TRB-A/B primers amplified rearranged V-D-J TRB sequences. TCRdb reanalysed the multiplex PCR reads using MiXCR and keeps one entry per CDR3 protein. Of some 2,000 distinct CDR3 sequences listed, under 30% were seen once; the top ten hold approximately 33%. TCR beta rearrangements were amplified from peripheral blood genomic DNA. Material: blood. This receptor was obtained from a human donor with a solid tumor. This sequence joins TRBV2 and TRBJ1-5, with 7 nucleotides matching TRBD1. Written as DNA, the CDR3 is TGTGCCAGCAGTGTCTCACAGGGGCGCAATCAGCCCCAGCATTTT. Translated: CASSVSQGRNQPQHF.